This T cell receptor (beta chain) derives from a study of cytomegalovirus exposure and HLA in healthy donors. Overall study results and limits: It has been reported that TCR beta sequences accurately predicted the HLA-A and HLA-B alleles of most subjects. Versus the approximately 700-donor mean, an Asian-associated ancestry cluster reportedly showed fewer N-insertions in a later analysis.

Primers included in the PCR were 60 Vbeta and 13 Jbeta primers. Authors' methods: Unique TCR beta chains totaled about 73 million in a later count, with around 10 million of them shared. The table came from immunoSEQ multiplex PCR; TCRdb's copy has only in-frame clones and leaves some out. That table gives V, J and clone size, and the DNA gave D and trimming. The sample includes 200,000 to 250,000 clones, roughly 79% seen only once; the top ten take approximately 0.62%. Germline loops: CDR1 MNHEY, CDR2 SMNVEV (reference sequence). The CDR3 is made up of 12 amino acids. Trimming took 6 bases from V and 7 from J, leaving 12 bases between them. In its sample, this clone was seen once. Its antigen is undetermined.

The chain has TRBV27 and TRBJ1-2; no definite D call. This TCR came from a woman aged 40 to 50 in good health and CMV-seronegative. The sequenced sample was PBMCs. CDR3 DNA sequence: TGTGCCAGCAGACTTCGATCGGTTGGCTACACCTTC. Amino acid sequence: CASRLRSVGYTF.